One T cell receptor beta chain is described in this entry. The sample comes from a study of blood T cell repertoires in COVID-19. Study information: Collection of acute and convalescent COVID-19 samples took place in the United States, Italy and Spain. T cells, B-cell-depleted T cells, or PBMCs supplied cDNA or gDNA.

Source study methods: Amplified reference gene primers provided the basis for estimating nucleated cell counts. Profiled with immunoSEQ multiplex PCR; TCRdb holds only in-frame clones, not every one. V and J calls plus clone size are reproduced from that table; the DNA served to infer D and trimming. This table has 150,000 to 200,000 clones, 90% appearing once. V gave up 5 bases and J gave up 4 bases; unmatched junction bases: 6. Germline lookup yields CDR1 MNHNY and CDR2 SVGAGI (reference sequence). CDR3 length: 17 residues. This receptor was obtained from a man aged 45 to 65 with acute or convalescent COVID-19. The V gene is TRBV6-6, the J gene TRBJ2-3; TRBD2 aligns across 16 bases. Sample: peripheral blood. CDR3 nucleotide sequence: TGTGCCAGCAGTCCCCTGGGACTAGCGGGAGGGCCAGATACGCAGTATTTT. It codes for CASSPLGLAGGPDTQYF.